This section outlines one TCR beta chain sequence together with its context. This clonotype occurred a few times. It has no known antigen specificity. No per-base quality is available; no much larger clone lies one base away. The instrument given in TCRdb is Illumina HiSeq 2500. TCR beta libraries were prepared by quantitative 5'-RACE with molecular barcodes. Processing in the source paper ran as follows. To identify disease-linked TCR variants, a new computational method was used, one built on a probabilistic model of VDJ rearrangement. TCRdb trimmed the raw reads at Q25, called clones with MiXCR and kept productive beta chains. CDR3 protein sequences are deduplicated, and each keeps its most common genes and DNA. These V and J calls originate from TCRdb's pipeline instead of the authors' own analysis. The sample contains about 36,000 distinct CDR3 sequences, about 10% of them found a single time. 20% to 25% of the sample is held by the ten biggest clonotypes.

Synovial fluid samples were matched to blood samples from the same ankylosing spondylitis patients. The data derive from a study of CD8 T cells in ankylosing spondylitis (dated by TCRdb to about 2017). Background on the whole study: T cell receptor beta repertoires were profiled in healthy donors and ankylosing spondylitis patients so that disease-linked TCR variants could be found. In total, the full study cohort was made up of some 100 healthy donors and 25 to 30 ankylosing spondylitis patients. Samples of peripheral blood were taken, and for ankylosing spondylitis patients, synovial fluid was collected as well.

Broader findings and caveats from the paper: Significant enrichment of the disease-linked clones was reported in matched synovial fluid samples from ankylosing spondylitis patients. A CD8+ phenotype was shown by the disease-linked clones, which were found at relatively low frequencies in peripheral blood. Some motif variants were previously reported in synovial fluid and blood of reactive arthritis patients, suggesting common disease-initiation mechanisms. Blood from ankylosing spondylitis patients appeared to be characterized by a TCR beta motif made up of several highly homologous amino acid variants.

The source material was synovial fluid, either unsorted or a sorted T cell fraction (not recorded which). The clonotype originates from a male donor with ankylosing spondylitis.

The CDR3 protein is CASSPLWGYTGELFF. The nucleotide sequence reads as follows: TGCGCCAGCAGCCCACTCTGGGGTTACACCGGGGAGCTGTTTTTT. The sequence links TRBV5-1 to TRBJ2-2; the D gene is unclear. Including cysteine and phenylalanine, the CDR3 has 15 amino acids. Just CDR3 DNA is preserved here, 45 bases in frame from base 1. CDR1 SGHRS and CDR2 YFSETQ were looked up in the germline V gene. V and J are truncated by 4 bases and 3 bases respectively, leaving an intervening sequence of 13 bases.